The rows below give T cell receptor beta chains drawn from one sample of a study of cytomegalovirus exposure and HLA in healthy donors. This table comes from immunoSEQ multiplex PCR, and its TCRdb copy is limited to in-frame clones, with some not included. The data hold under 200,000 clones, with 70% to 90% observed a single time. The sample taken for sequencing was PBMCs. The receptors shown here come from a young man in good health and CMV-seropositive. Each CDR3 is given with its conserved first and last residue. The order of the fields is clone size, CDR3 length, V gene, D gene, J gene, CDR3 DNA, CDR3 protein. The D gene is left open where the match is weak. Clone size is stated in some rows and not others, as once, few, many or a class when expanded.

abundance: NA; len: 16; v_gene: TRBV7-6; d_gene: TRBD1; j_gene: TRBJ2-1; CDR3nt: TGTGCCAGCAGCTTTGCCGAGACAGGGTGGGACAATGAGCAGTTCTTC; CDR3aa: CASSFAETGWDNEQFF
abundance: NA; len: 13; v_gene: TRBV6-1; d_gene: TRBD1; j_gene: TRBJ1-1; CDR3nt: TGTGCCAGCAGTACAGGGGTACTTTCTGAAGCTTTCTTT; CDR3aa: CASSTGVLSEAFF
abundance: NA; len: 15; v_gene: TRBV19; d_gene: TRBD2; j_gene: TRBJ2-7; CDR3nt: TGTGCCAGTAGTCTTCTAGCGGGGCCTTCCTACGAGCAGTACTTC; CDR3aa: CASSLLAGPSYEQYF
abundance: NA; len: 16; v_gene: TRBV27; d_gene: NA; j_gene: TRBJ1-3; CDR3nt: TGTGCCAGCAGTTTGACAGCACCTTCTTCTGGAAACACCATATATTTT; CDR3aa: CASSLTAPSSGNTIYF
abundance: NA; len: 18; v_gene: TRBV7-9; d_gene: TRBD1; j_gene: TRBJ1-4; CDR3nt: TGTGCCAGCAGCTTAGATCGGAGCAGGGGGCAGGTGATTGAAAAACTGTTTTTT; CDR3aa: CASSLDRSRGQVIEKLFF
abundance: NA; len: 14; v_gene: TRBV9; d_gene: TRBD1; j_gene: TRBJ2-7; CDR3nt: TGTGCCAGCAGCGGGGGACAGGGATACTACGAGCAGTACTTC; CDR3aa: CASSGGQGYYEQYF
abundance: NA; len: 13; v_gene: TRBV7-2; d_gene: TRBD2; j_gene: TRBJ2-2; CDR3nt: TGTGCCAGCAGCCGGGGGGGCACCGGGGAGCTGTTTTTT; CDR3aa: CASSRGGTGELFF
abundance: NA; len: 16; v_gene: TRBV21-1; d_gene: NA; j_gene: TRBJ1-5; CDR3nt: TGTGCCAGCAGACCCCATCCCGGGACAGGGGATCAGCCCCAGCATTTT; CDR3aa: CASRPHPGTGDQPQHF
abundance: NA; len: 14; v_gene: TRBV6-5; d_gene: TRBD1; j_gene: TRBJ1-4; CDR3nt: TGTGCCAGCAGGGGGGACAGGGTCGGTGAAAAACTGTTTTTT; CDR3aa: CASRGDRVGEKLFF
abundance: NA; len: 12; v_gene: TRBV2; d_gene: NA; j_gene: TRBJ2-3; CDR3nt: TGTGCCAGCCGGGGGGCCACAGATACGCAGTATTTT; CDR3aa: CASRGATDTQYF
abundance: NA; len: 13; v_gene: TRBV2; d_gene: NA; j_gene: TRBJ1-2; CDR3nt: TGTGCCAGCAGTGTGTCCACAGTCAATGGCTACACCTTC; CDR3aa: CASSVSTVNGYTF
abundance: NA; len: 15; v_gene: TRBV7-9; d_gene: TRBD1; j_gene: TRBJ2-7; CDR3nt: TGTTCCAGCAGCCCATCCGGGACAGGGAGCTACGAGCAGTACTTC; CDR3aa: CSSSPSGTGSYEQYF
abundance: NA; len: 16; v_gene: TRBV23-1; d_gene: TRBD1; j_gene: TRBJ2-1; CDR3nt: TGCGCCAGCAGTCATGATTCCGGGACAGGGGATAATGAGCAGTTCTTC; CDR3aa: CASSHDSGTGDNEQFF
abundance: NA; len: 19; v_gene: TRBV7-6; d_gene: TRBD2; j_gene: TRBJ2-3; CDR3nt: TGTGCCAGCAGCTTAAGTCTAGCGGGGTTTGAGGAGGTCCCAGATACGCAGTATTTT; CDR3aa: CASSLSLAGFEEVPDTQYF
abundance: NA; len: 13; v_gene: TRBV27; d_gene: NA; j_gene: TRBJ1-3; CDR3nt: TGTGCCAGCAGTTTCAACAGTGGAAACACCATATATTTT; CDR3aa: CASSFNSGNTIYF
abundance: NA; len: 18; v_gene: TRBV11-2; d_gene: TRBD1; j_gene: TRBJ2-2; CDR3nt: TGTGCCAGCAGCTGGTCCCCAGGGGGCCTCCCAGACACCGGGGAGCTGTTTTTT; CDR3aa: CASSWSPGGLPDTGELFF
abundance: NA; len: 15; v_gene: TRBV5-1; d_gene: TRBD2; j_gene: TRBJ2-1; CDR3nt: TGCGCCAGCAGCTTGGCGGTTCAGCGGGGGAATGAGCAGTTCTTC; CDR3aa: CASSLAVQRGNEQFF
abundance: once; len: 15; v_gene: TRBV10-3; d_gene: TRBD1; j_gene: TRBJ1-2; CDR3nt: TGTGCCATCAGCCCGACAGGGAGTCCCACTCAAGGCTACACCTTC; CDR3aa: CAISPTGSPTQGYTF
abundance: NA; len: 15; v_gene: TRBV28; d_gene: TRBD1; j_gene: TRBJ1-1; CDR3nt: TGTGCCAGCAGTCTCCGGACAGGGGTGGTTACTGAAGCTTTCTTT; CDR3aa: CASSLRTGVVTEAFF
abundance: NA; len: 13; v_gene: TRBV14; d_gene: TRBD1; j_gene: TRBJ1-6; CDR3nt: TGTGCCAGCCAGACAGGGATTGGATCACCCCTCCACTTT; CDR3aa: CASQTGIGSPLHF
abundance: NA; len: 14; v_gene: TRBV2; d_gene: TRBD2; j_gene: TRBJ2-3; CDR3nt: TGTGCCAGGGGCGGGGGGTTCGAGACAGATACGCAGTATTTT; CDR3aa: CARGGGFETDTQYF
abundance: NA; len: 14; v_gene: TRBV9; d_gene: NA; j_gene: TRBJ2-7; CDR3nt: TGTGCCAGCAGCGTATGGGGCCCGCAGGACGAGCAGTACTTC; CDR3aa: CASSVWGPQDEQYF
abundance: NA; len: 12; v_gene: TRBV15; d_gene: NA; j_gene: TRBJ2-3; CDR3nt: TGTGCCACCAGCCTATACACAGATACGCAGTATTTT; CDR3aa: CATSLYTDTQYF
abundance: few; len: 16; v_gene: TRBV5-6; d_gene: TRBD1; j_gene: TRBJ2-7; CDR3nt: TGTGCCAGCAGCCCAGGGGGCGGATTTACACCCTACGAGCAGTACTTC; CDR3aa: CASSPGGGFTPYEQYF
abundance: NA; len: 15; v_gene: TRBV4-1; d_gene: NA; j_gene: TRBJ2-7; CDR3nt: TGCGCCAGCAGCCAATTCCCCGGGGGGCAGGGCGAGCAGTACTTC; CDR3aa: CASSQFPGGQGEQYF
abundance: NA; len: 14; v_gene: TRBV9; d_gene: TRBD2; j_gene: TRBJ2-7; CDR3nt: TGTGCCAGCAGCGTAGCCAGCGGGGTCTACGAGCAGTACTTC; CDR3aa: CASSVASGVYEQYF
abundance: NA; len: 16; v_gene: TRBV6-1; d_gene: TRBD1; j_gene: TRBJ1-1; CDR3nt: TGTGCCAGCAGTGAAGCTGGGACAGGGGGCCACACTGAAGCTTTCTTT; CDR3aa: CASSEAGTGGHTEAFF
abundance: NA; len: 16; v_gene: TRBV7-2; d_gene: TRBD2; j_gene: TRBJ2-1; CDR3nt: TGTGCCAGCCGCCGGACTAGCGGGGGGGCGGGCAATGAGCAGTTCTTC; CDR3aa: CASRRTSGGAGNEQFF
abundance: NA; len: 17; v_gene: TRBV5-5; d_gene: TRBD1; j_gene: TRBJ2-1; CDR3nt: TGTGCCAGCAGCCCAACGTCCGGGGACAGGGGAGATGGAGAGCAGTTCTTC; CDR3aa: CASSPTSGDRGDGEQFF
abundance: NA; len: 12; v_gene: TRBV5-1; d_gene: NA; j_gene: TRBJ2-7; CDR3nt: TGCGCCAGCAGCCCGGACACCTACGAGCAGTACTTC; CDR3aa: CASSPDTYEQYF
abundance: NA; len: 16; v_gene: TRBV4-2; d_gene: TRBD2; j_gene: TRBJ2-3; CDR3nt: TGTGCCAGCAGCCAAGTGACTAGCGGGGGTGCAGATACGCAGTATTTT; CDR3aa: CASSQVTSGGADTQYF
abundance: NA; len: 16; v_gene: TRBV5-1; d_gene: TRBD1; j_gene: TRBJ1-6; CDR3nt: TGCGCCAGCAGCGAGGGACAGGGGGCTTTTAACTCACCCCTCCACTTT; CDR3aa: CASSEGQGAFNSPLHF
abundance: NA; len: 14; v_gene: TRBV7-3; d_gene: TRBD1; j_gene: TRBJ2-1; CDR3nt: TGTGCCAGCAGCTTAGGACAGGAGGACAATGAGCAGTTCTTC; CDR3aa: CASSLGQEDNEQFF
abundance: NA; len: 13; v_gene: TRBV10-2; d_gene: NA; j_gene: TRBJ2-1; CDR3nt: TGCGCCAGCAGCGGGGGGCGTGGCAATGAGCAGTTCTTC; CDR3aa: CASSGGRGNEQFF
abundance: NA; len: 14; v_gene: TRBV27; d_gene: TRBD1; j_gene: TRBJ2-3; CDR3nt: TGTGCCAGCAGTGTCGACAGGGGGAGAAATACGCAGTATTTT; CDR3aa: CASSVDRGRNTQYF
abundance: NA; len: 13; v_gene: TRBV5-4; d_gene: NA; j_gene: TRBJ2-5; CDR3nt: TGTGCCAGCAGCTTGGCAGGGTTTGAGACCCAGTACTTC; CDR3aa: CASSLAGFETQYF
abundance: NA; len: 14; v_gene: TRBV27; d_gene: TRBD2; j_gene: TRBJ2-1; CDR3nt: TGTGCCAGCAGTTCCGGGACTAGCTACAATGAGCAGTTCTTC; CDR3aa: CASSSGTSYNEQFF
abundance: once; len: 15; v_gene: TRBV2; d_gene: TRBD2; j_gene: TRBJ2-1; CDR3nt: TGTGCCAGCAGTTGGACTAGCGGGGCTTACAATGAGCAGTTCTTC; CDR3aa: CASSWTSGAYNEQFF
abundance: NA; len: 13; v_gene: TRBV9; d_gene: NA; j_gene: TRBJ1-1; CDR3nt: TGTGCCAGCAGCCTAGGGACTTCCACTGAAGCTTTCTTT; CDR3aa: CASSLGTSTEAFF
abundance: NA; len: 16; v_gene: TRBV7-2; d_gene: NA; j_gene: TRBJ2-1; CDR3nt: TGTGCCAGCAGCTTAATTGGGCTCCAGGGCTACAATGAGCAGTTCTTC; CDR3aa: CASSLIGLQGYNEQFF
abundance: NA; len: 14; v_gene: TRBV5-1; d_gene: TRBD1; j_gene: TRBJ1-1; CDR3nt: TGCGCCAGCAGCAGAACAGGGGGCGACACTGAAGCTTTCTTT; CDR3aa: CASSRTGGDTEAFF
abundance: NA; len: 17; v_gene: TRBV5-1; d_gene: TRBD2; j_gene: TRBJ2-3; CDR3nt: TGCGCCAGCAGCCCAACCGGACTAGCGGGGCCCACAGATACGCAGTATTTT; CDR3aa: CASSPTGLAGPTDTQYF
abundance: once; len: 13; v_gene: TRBV6-1; d_gene: NA; j_gene: TRBJ1-6; CDR3nt: TGTGCCAGCAGTGAAGGCGTTAATTCACCCCTCCACTTT; CDR3aa: CASSEGVNSPLHF
abundance: NA; len: 12; v_gene: TRBV5-1; d_gene: NA; j_gene: TRBJ2-3; CDR3nt: TGCGCCAGCACGCGGGGCACAGATACGCAGTATTTT; CDR3aa: CASTRGTDTQYF
abundance: NA; len: 15; v_gene: TRBV7-9; d_gene: TRBD1; j_gene: TRBJ1-1; CDR3nt: TGTGCCAGCAGCTGGGGGACAGCCCTGAACACTGAAGCTTTCTTT; CDR3aa: CASSWGTALNTEAFF
abundance: NA; len: 13; v_gene: TRBV6-5; d_gene: NA; j_gene: TRBJ2-2; CDR3nt: TGTGCCAGCACCTCCGGGGTGGCCGGGGAGCTGTTTTTT; CDR3aa: CASTSGVAGELFF
abundance: NA; len: 13; v_gene: TRBV6-5; d_gene: TRBD1; j_gene: TRBJ1-5; CDR3nt: TGTGCCAGCAGGTACGACAGGGATCAGCCCCAGCATTTT; CDR3aa: CASRYDRDQPQHF
abundance: NA; len: 13; v_gene: TRBV5-8; d_gene: NA; j_gene: TRBJ1-1; CDR3nt: TGTGCCAGCAGCTTAGACACGAACACTGAAGCTTTCTTT; CDR3aa: CASSLDTNTEAFF
abundance: NA; len: 14; v_gene: TRBV19; d_gene: TRBD1; j_gene: TRBJ2-7; CDR3nt: TGTGCCACCGGTGCTGGACAGGGGGCCTACGAGCAGTACTTC; CDR3aa: CATGAGQGAYEQYF
abundance: NA; len: 13; v_gene: TRBV7-2; d_gene: NA; j_gene: TRBJ1-5; CDR3nt: TGTGCCAGCAGCTTAGCTGGGGGGCAGCCCCAGCATTTT; CDR3aa: CASSLAGGQPQHF
abundance: NA; len: 15; v_gene: TRBV13; d_gene: NA; j_gene: TRBJ1-2; CDR3nt: TGTGCCAGCAGCTTAGAGGGGGGGGGTAACTATGGCTACACCTTC; CDR3aa: CASSLEGGGNYGYTF
abundance: few; len: 17; v_gene: TRBV7-2; d_gene: TRBD1; j_gene: TRBJ2-7; CDR3nt: TGTGCCAGCAGCCCTAAACTTACCGGGACAGGTTCCTACGAGCAGTACTTC; CDR3aa: CASSPKLTGTGSYEQYF
abundance: NA; len: 15; v_gene: TRBV7-2; d_gene: NA; j_gene: TRBJ2-5; CDR3nt: TGTGCCAGCAGCTTAGCGGGGCTTTCTCAAGAGACCCAGTACTTC; CDR3aa: CASSLAGLSQETQYF
abundance: NA; len: 14; v_gene: TRBV7-8; d_gene: NA; j_gene: TRBJ1-5; CDR3nt: TGTGCCAGCCGAGAGTCAGGGGGCAATCAGCCCCAGCATTTT; CDR3aa: CASRESGGNQPQHF
abundance: NA; len: 19; v_gene: TRBV6-1; d_gene: TRBD2; j_gene: TRBJ2-3; CDR3nt: TGTGCCAGCAGTGCCGGGACTAGCGGGGGGCCTCCTAGCACAGATACGCAGTATTTT; CDR3aa: CASSAGTSGGPPSTDTQYF
abundance: NA; len: 19; v_gene: TRBV10-3; d_gene: TRBD1; j_gene: TRBJ2-3; CDR3nt: TGTGCCATCAGTGAGATTGGTGGAGCAGGGCAGGGGGACACAGATACGCAGTATTTT; CDR3aa: CAISEIGGAGQGDTDTQYF
abundance: NA; len: 15; v_gene: TRBV10-3; d_gene: TRBD1; j_gene: TRBJ1-1; CDR3nt: TGTGCCATCAGAGGGACGGACAGGGGAGAAGCTGAAGCTTTCTTT; CDR3aa: CAIRGTDRGEAEAFF